The clone carrying this T cell receptor (beta chain) was picked up many times. The germline V gene has CDR1 KGHSH and CDR2 LQKENI. V shed 2 bases and J 4 bases; nucleotides not matched to a gene: 1. CDR3 size: 15 residues. These data come from a study of T cells in Graves' hyperthyroidism and ophthalmopathy. TCR beta CDR3 regions were amplified from RNA. During a first-round RT-PCR of the TCR CDR3, the HTBI primer set was used. TCRdb itself ran the multiplex PCR reads through MiXCR, one entry per CDR3 protein. The sample contains hundreds of thousands of distinct CDR3 sequences, 20% of which appear only once.

The chain carries TRBV18 and TRBJ2-1, with 11 bases lining up with TRBD2. Sequencing input: blood. The receptor was isolated from a man between 40 and 49 years old with Graves' ophthalmopathy. The chain's CDR3 is CASSPTSGRYNEQFF. For the CDR3, the DNA is TGTGCCAGCTCACCAACTAGCGGGAGATACAATGAGCAGTTCTTC.